This is a list of T cell receptor beta chains from one sample in a study of blood T cell repertoires in COVID-19. The protocol was immunoSEQ multiplex PCR, while the TCRdb copy is restricted to in-frame clones and leaves out a portion. The sample yields 250,000 or so clones, around 89% seen once. The sequencing sample was made of peripheral blood. The source is an older woman with COVID-19, enrolled during active disease. Each CDR3 is given without its conserved first and last residue.

CDR3aa,v_gene,j_gene
ASSQLFVKITGGYT,TRBV4-1,TRBJ1-2
ASSVSSGGAGAETQY,TRBV2,TRBJ2-5
ASSENPTGFNEQF,TRBV6-1,TRBJ2-1
ASSVEGVAGYGYT,TRBV9,TRBJ1-2
ASSFVRAGNTIY,TRBV28,TRBJ1-3
AISEYLSAGRGTEAF,TRBV10-3,TRBJ1-1
ASSLGTGAFEQY,TRBV3-1/TRBV3-2,TRBJ2-7
ATAGGHGYT,TRBV19,TRBJ1-2
ASSDDRGGGISNQPQH,TRBV7-2,TRBJ1-5
ASSPQNNVAASSTDTQY,TRBV5-4,TRBJ2-3
ASSLERTNEKLF,TRBV11-2,TRBJ1-4
ASRQIETQY,TRBV6-5,TRBJ2-5
ASSSGGILTNYGYT,TRBV5-8,TRBJ1-2
ASSDRQGTMNTEAF,TRBV7-9,TRBJ1-1
ASSGTPRSNNYGYT,TRBV19,TRBJ1-2
ASSDRGQANEKLF,TRBV2,TRBJ1-4
ATSGRVAGPEAF,TRBV15,TRBJ1-1
ATGRRVGADTQY,TRBV6-5,TRBJ2-3
ASSLTGSPGELF,TRBV7-3,TRBJ2-2
ASSTRPAGGELF,TRBV27,TRBJ2-2
ASSLPVGRYEQY,TRBV7-9,TRBJ2-7
ASSPDDRELAKNIQY,TRBV19,TRBJ2-4
ASSLEEWRGNNEQF,TRBV7-6,TRBJ2-1
ASSVRNGVNQPQH,TRBV7-8,TRBJ1-5
SVELADTYNEQF,TRBV29-1,TRBJ2-1
AMPGQVSNEQF,TRBV2,TRBJ2-1
ASSIGPGGDNQPQH,TRBV19,TRBJ1-5
AWSLDNLNTEAF,TRBV30,TRBJ1-1
ASARTGDEKLF,TRBV27,TRBJ1-4
ASSLNAGLAGDNEQF,TRBV7-2,TRBJ2-1
ASSFIGGHQPQH,TRBV28,TRBJ1-5
AWSVQGTWPGYT,TRBV30,TRBJ1-2
ASSLVGRGGPGELF,TRBV5-4,TRBJ2-2
ASRGSSRYEQY,TRBV27,TRBJ2-7
ASSLAGGIEQF,TRBV6-2/TRBV6-3,TRBJ2-1
ATSRGTDSGNTIY,TRBV15,TRBJ1-3